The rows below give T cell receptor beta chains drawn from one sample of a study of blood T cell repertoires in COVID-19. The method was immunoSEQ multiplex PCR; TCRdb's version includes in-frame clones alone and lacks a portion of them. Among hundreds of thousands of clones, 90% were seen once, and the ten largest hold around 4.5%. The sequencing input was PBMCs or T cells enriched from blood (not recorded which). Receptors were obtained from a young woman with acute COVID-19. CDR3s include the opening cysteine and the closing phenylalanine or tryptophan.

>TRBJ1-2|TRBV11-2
CASSLVQGAVGYGYTF
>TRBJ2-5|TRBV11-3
CASSRPGSETQYF
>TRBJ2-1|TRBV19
CASRTGLAGGPVNNEQFF
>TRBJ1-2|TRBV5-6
CASSLEDTYYGYTF
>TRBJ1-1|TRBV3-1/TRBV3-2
CASSQVGVTEAFF
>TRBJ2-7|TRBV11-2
CASSFTSGSSYEQYF
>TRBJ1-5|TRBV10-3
CAISADRMNQPQHF
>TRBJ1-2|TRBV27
CASSLSPAGGRGYTF
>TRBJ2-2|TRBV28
CAEGGLNTGELFF
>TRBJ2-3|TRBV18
CASSPASGGLDTQYF
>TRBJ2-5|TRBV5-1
CASSPVGETQYF
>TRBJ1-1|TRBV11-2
CASTREGAEAFF
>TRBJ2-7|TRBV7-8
CASSLLGHLSKDYEQYF
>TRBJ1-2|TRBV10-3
CAISEYLQGDGYTF
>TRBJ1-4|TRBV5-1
CASSGGPGTGGKGDEKLFF
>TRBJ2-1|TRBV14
CASRQALAEGHEQFF
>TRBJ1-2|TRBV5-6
CASSGVGGANGYTF
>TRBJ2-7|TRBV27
CASSSVASGPYEQYF